This T cell receptor beta chain is from a study of immune heterogeneity within non-small cell lung tumors. At the level of the study: Tumor histology was classified as squamous cell carcinoma in several cases, non-squamous carcinoma in about 11 and not otherwise specified in 1.

This clonotype was counted between two and nine times. Its target is not known. Per sample, around 0.55 ug of bulk tumor genomic DNA was the template used. Widely spaced biopsies, several per primary tumor, were obtained at surgery. Patients with untreated, newly diagnosed non-small cell lung cancer underwent curative surgery. Multiplex PCR was performed with 32 V and 13 J primers, and it amplified TCR beta CDR3. One entry per CDR3 protein results from TCRdb running MiXCR on the multiplex PCR reads. This table holds approximately 12,000 distinct CDR3 sequences, less than 25% found once. Findings and caveats of the study: Different patients shared few of their high-frequency T-cell receptor beta clonotypes. Dominant CDR3 beta clonotypes repeated across a patient's tumor loci, while different loci held unique high-frequency clones.

Germline CDR1 reads SGHRS; CDR2 reads YFSETQ. The CDR3 runs 14 residues. V was pared by 4 bases and J by 8 bases, with 15 bases between. Source material: lung tumor tissue. This sequence joins TRBV5-1 and TRBJ1-4; D gene uncertain. The TCR sequence derives from a man in his 60s with non-small cell lung cancer. The DNA of the CDR3 is TGCGCCAGCAGCCTCCGGCCGGAGACGGAAAAACTGTTTTTT. It translates to CASSLRPETEKLFF.